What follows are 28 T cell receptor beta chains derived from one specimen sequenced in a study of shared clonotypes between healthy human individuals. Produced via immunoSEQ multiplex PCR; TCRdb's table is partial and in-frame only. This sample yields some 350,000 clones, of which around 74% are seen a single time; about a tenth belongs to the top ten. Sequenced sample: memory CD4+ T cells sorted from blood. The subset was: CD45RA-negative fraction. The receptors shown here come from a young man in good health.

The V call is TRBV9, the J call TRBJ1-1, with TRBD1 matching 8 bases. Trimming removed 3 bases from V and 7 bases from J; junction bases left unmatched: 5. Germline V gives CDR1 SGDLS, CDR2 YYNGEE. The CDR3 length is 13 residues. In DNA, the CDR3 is TGTGCCAGCAGCGAGTCCGGGACAGGTGAAGCTTTCTTT. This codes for CASSESGTGEAFF.

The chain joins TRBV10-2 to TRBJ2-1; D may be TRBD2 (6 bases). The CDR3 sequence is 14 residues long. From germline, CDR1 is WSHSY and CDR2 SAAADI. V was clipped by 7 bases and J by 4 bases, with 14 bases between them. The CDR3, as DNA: TGCGCCAGCACCGGAGGGGCGGTTTACAATGAGCAGTTCTTC. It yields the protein CASTGGAVYNEQFF.

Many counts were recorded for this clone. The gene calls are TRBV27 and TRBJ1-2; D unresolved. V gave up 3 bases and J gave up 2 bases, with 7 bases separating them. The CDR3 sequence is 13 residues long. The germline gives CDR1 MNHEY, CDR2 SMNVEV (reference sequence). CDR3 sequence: CASSLVGNYGYTF. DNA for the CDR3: TGTGCCAGCAGTTTGGTAGGGAACTATGGCTACACCTTC.

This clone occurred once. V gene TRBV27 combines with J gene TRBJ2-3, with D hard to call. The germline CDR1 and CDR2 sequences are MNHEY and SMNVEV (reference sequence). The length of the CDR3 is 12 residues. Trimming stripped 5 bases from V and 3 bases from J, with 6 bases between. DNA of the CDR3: TGTGCCAGCAGTCCCGGGACAGATACGCAGTATTTT. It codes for CASSPGTDTQYF.

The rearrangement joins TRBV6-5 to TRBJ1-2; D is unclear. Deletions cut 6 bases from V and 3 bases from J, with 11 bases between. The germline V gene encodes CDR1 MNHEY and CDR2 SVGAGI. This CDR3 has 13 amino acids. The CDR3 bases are TGTGCCAGCAGACCCGGGGAGGACTATGGCTACACCTTC. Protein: CASRPGEDYGYTF.

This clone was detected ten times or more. The CDR3 is CASSVMGVGYTF. CDR3 DNA: TGTGCCAGCAGCGTAATGGGGGTTGGCTACACCTTC. The chain joins TRBV9 to TRBJ1-2; D possibly corresponds to TRBD1 (5 bases). The CDR3 covers 12 residues. In germline, CDR1 is SGDLS, CDR2 YYNGEE. The ends were cut back, 1 base at V and 7 bases at J, with 8 bases in the middle.

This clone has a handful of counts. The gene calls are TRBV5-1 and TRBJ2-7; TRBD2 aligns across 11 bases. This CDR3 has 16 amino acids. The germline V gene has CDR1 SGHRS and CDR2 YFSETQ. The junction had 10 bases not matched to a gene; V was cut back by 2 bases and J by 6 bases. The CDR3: CASSFLAGGVTGEQYF. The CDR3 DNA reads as TGCGCCAGCAGCTTCTTAGCGGGAGGGGTAACGGGCGAGCAGTACTTC.

For the CDR3, the DNA is TGCGCCAGCAGCCTAGGAGCTGGTATCGACACTGAAGCTTTCTTT. Translated: CASSLGAGIDTEAFF. This rearrangement joins TRBV5-1 to TRBJ1-1; D ambiguous. V dropped 4 bases and J dropped 3 bases, with 16 bases sitting between them. CDR3 length: 15 residues. The germline V gene encodes CDR1 SGHRS and CDR2 YFSETQ. Together with reference TRBV5-1 and TRBJ1-1, the CDR3 gives the full variable domain: KAGVTQTPRYLIKTRGQQVTLSCSPISGHRSVSWYQQTPGQGLQFLFEYFSETQRNKGNFPGRFSGRQFSNSRSEMNVSTLELGDSALYLCASSLGAGIDTEAFFGQGTRLTVV.

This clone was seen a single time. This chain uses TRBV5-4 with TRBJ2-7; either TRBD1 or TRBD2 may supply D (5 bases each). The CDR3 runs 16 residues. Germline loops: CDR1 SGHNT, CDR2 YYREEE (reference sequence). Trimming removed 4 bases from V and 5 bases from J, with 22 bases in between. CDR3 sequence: CASSSAGTLPRNEQYF. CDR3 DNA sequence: TGTGCCAGCAGCAGCGCCGGGACCCTACCCCGGAACGAGCAGTACTTC.

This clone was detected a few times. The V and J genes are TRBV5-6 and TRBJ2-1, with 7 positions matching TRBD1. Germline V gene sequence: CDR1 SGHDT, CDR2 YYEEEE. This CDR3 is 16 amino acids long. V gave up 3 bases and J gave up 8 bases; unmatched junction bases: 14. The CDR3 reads CASSYVQGNAWDEQFF. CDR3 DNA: TGTGCCAGCAGCTACGTACAGGGGAATGCATGGGATGAGCAGTTCTTC.

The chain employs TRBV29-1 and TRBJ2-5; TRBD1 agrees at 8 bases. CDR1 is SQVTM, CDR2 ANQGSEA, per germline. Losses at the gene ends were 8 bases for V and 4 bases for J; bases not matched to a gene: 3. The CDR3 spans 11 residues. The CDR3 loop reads CSWTGLETQYF. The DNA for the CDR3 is TGCAGCTGGACAGGGTTAGAGACCCAGTACTTC.

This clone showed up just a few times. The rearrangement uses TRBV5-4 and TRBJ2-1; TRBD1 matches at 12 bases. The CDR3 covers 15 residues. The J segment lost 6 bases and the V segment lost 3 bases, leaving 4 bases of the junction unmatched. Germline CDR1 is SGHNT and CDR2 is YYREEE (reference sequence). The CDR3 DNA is TGTGCCAGCAGCTCCGGGACAGGGGGCTTCAATGAGCAGTTCTTC. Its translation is CASSSGTGGFNEQFF.

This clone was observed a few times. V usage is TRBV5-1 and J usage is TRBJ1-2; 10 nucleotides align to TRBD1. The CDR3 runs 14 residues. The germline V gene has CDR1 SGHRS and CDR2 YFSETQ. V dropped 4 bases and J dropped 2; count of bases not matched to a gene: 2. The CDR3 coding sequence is TGCGCCAGCAGCGCGGGACAGGGGAACTATGGCTACACCTTC. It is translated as CASSAGQGNYGYTF. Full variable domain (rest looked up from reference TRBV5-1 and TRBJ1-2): KAGVTQTPRYLIKTRGQQVTLSCSPISGHRSVSWYQQTPGQGLQFLFEYFSETQRNKGNFPGRFSGRQFSNSRSEMNVSTLELGDSALYLCASSAGQGNYGYTFGSGTRLTVV.

In DNA form, the CDR3 reads TGTGCCAGCAGCGTGATACCCGGACTCGAGCAGTACTTC. Residues: CASSVIPGLEQYF. The V and J genes are TRBV5-5 and TRBJ2-7, with a possible D match to TRBD2 (5 bases). This CDR3 is 13 amino acids long. The germline V gene encodes CDR1 SGHKS and CDR2 YYEKEE (reference sequence). V was clipped by 4 bases and J by 6 bases, with 14 bases between them.

CDR3 DNA: TGTGCCAGCACCGACAGGGTCGATCAGCCCCAGCATTTT. Protein product: CASTDRVDQPQHF. The chain joins TRBV7-9 to TRBJ1-5, with 7 nucleotides matching TRBD1. The CDR3 consists of 13 residues. The germline gives CDR1 SEHNR, CDR2 FQNEAQ (reference sequence). V was pared by 7 bases and J by 5 bases, with 5 bases of the junction left unmatched.

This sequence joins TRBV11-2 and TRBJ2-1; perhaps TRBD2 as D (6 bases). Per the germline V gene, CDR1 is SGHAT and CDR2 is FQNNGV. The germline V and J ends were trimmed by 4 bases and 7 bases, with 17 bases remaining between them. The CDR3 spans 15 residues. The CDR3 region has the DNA TGTGCCAGCAGCTCTAAGGGTCCGGGGAGGAATGAGCAGTTCTTC. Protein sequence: CASSSKGPGRNEQFF. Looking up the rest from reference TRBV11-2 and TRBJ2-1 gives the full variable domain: EAGVAQSPRYKIIEKRQSVAFWCNPISGHATLYWYQQILGQGPKLLIQFQNNGVVDDSQLPKDRFSAERLKGVDSTLKIQPAKLEDSAVYLCASSSKGPGRNEQFFGPGTRLTVL.

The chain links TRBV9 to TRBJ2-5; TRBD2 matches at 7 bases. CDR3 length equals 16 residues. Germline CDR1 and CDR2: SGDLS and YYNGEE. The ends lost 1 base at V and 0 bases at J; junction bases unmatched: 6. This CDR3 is CASSVTGLSNQETQYF. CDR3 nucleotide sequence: TGTGCCAGCAGCGTAACGGGACTATCAAACCAAGAGACCCAGTACTTC.

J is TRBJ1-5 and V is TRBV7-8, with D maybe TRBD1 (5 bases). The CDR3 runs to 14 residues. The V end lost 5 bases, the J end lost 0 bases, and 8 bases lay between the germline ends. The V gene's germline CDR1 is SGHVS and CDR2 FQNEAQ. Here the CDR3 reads CASSLTDSNQPQHF. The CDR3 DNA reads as TGTGCCAGCAGCCTGACAGATAGCAATCAGCCCCAGCATTTT.

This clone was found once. The CDR3 DNA reads as TGTGCCAGCAGCTTAAAGTTTGCTAGCGGGAGCTACGAGCAGTACTTC. Amino acid sequence: CASSLKFASGSYEQYF. The gene calls are TRBV7-2 and TRBJ2-7; 10 bases align to TRBD2. This CDR3 comprises 16 residues. In germline, CDR1 is SGHTA, CDR2 FQGNSA. V trimming: 2 bases; J trimming: 3 bases; junction bases outside the gene matches: 7.

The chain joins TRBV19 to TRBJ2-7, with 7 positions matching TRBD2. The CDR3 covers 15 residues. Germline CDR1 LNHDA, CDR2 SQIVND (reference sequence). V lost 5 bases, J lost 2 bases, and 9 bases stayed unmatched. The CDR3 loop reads CASSLGGTKTYEQYF. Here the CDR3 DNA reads TGTGCCAGTAGTCTTGGCGGGACTAAGACCTACGAGCAGTACTTC.

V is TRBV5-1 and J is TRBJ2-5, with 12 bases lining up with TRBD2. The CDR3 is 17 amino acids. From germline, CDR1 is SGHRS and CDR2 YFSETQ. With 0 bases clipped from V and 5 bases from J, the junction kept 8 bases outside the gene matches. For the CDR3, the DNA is TGCGCCAGCAGCTTGGAGGCTAGCGGGAGGGCCGGGGAGACCCAGTACTTC. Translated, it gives CASSLEASGRAGETQYF.

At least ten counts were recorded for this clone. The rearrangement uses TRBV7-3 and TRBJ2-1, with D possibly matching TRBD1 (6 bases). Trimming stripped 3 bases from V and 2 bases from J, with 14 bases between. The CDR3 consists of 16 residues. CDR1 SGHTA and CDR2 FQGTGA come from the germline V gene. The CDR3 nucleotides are TGTGCCAGCAGCTTGGGTCCAGGGGCCACCTACAATGAGCAGTTCTTC. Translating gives CASSLGPGATYNEQFF.

The CDR3 is CSVDRTGTDTQYF. CDR3 nucleotide sequence: TGCAGCGTTGACAGGACAGGGACCGATACGCAGTATTTT. V is TRBV29-1 and J is TRBJ2-3; 8 nucleotides line up with TRBD1. The CDR3 is 13 residues long. Trimming at V came to 3 bases and at J to 6 bases, leaving 5 bases not matched to a gene. Germline lookup yields CDR1 SQVTM and CDR2 ANQGSEA.

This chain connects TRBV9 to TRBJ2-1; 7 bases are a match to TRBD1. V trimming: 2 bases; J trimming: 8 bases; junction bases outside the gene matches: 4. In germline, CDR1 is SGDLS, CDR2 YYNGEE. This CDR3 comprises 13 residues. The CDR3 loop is CASSVDRADEQFF. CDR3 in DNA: TGTGCCAGCAGCGTCGACAGGGCGGATGAGCAGTTCTTC. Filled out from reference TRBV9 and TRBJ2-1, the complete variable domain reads DSGVTQTPKHLITATGQRVTLRCSPRSGDLSVYWYQQSLDQGLQFLIQYYNGEERAKGNILERFSAQQFPDLHSELNLSSLELGDSALYFCASSVDRADEQFFGPGTRLTVL.

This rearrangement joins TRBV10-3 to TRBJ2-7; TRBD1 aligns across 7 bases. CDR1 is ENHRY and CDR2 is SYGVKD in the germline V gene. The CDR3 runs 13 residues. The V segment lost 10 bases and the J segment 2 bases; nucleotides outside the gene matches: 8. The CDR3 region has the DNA TGTGCCACCGCCGGGACAGTCCCCTACGAGCAGTACTTC. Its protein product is CATAGTVPYEQYF.

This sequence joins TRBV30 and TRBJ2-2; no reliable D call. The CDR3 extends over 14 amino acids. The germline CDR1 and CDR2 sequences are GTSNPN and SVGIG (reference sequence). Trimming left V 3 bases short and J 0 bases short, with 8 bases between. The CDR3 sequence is CAWRWGSNTGELFF. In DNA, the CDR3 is TGTGCCTGGAGGTGGGGATCGAACACCGGGGAGCTGTTTTTT.

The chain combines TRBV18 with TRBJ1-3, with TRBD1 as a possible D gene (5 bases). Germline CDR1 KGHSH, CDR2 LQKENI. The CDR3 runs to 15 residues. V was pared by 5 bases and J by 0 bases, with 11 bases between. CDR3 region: CASSAGLNSGNTIYF. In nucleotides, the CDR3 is TGTGCCAGCTCAGCGGGACTGAACTCTGGAAACACCATATATTTT.

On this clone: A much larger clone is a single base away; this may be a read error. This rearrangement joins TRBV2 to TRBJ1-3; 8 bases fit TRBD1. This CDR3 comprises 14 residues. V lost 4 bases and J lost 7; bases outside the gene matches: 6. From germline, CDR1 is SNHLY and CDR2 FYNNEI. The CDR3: CASSVGQAVNTIYF. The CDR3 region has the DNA TGTGCCAGCAGTGTGGGACAGGCTGTGAACACCATATATTTT.